This passage covers 29 T cell receptor beta chains from one sample sequenced in a study of alternative splicing in chronic myeloid leukemia remission (TCRdb year 2020). Study-wide context: Remission specimens from the trials were collected at major or complete molecular response, at 12 or 24 months of TKI therapy.

The library was prepared using bulk RNA-seq. The data were produced on an Illumina HiSeq 2500. The TruSeq Stranded RNA sample prep kit was used to generate libraries of poly-A-enriched mRNA from an input of roughly 1 ug total RNA. TCRdb reprocessed the public reads and reports one entry per CDR3 protein sequence, without DNA. The sample table shows about 140 distinct CDR3 sequences, and less than 95% are seen once. The ten largest account for 15% to 25% of the sample. The label giving this sample's time point can be read as: major or complete molecular response after front-line TKI therapy. Sample: PBMCs or total blood leukocytes (not recorded which), taken during remission. The receptors were sampled from an adult with chronic myeloid leukemia.

This rearrangement joins TRBV7-6 to TRBJ1-1; there is no DNA to check the TCRdb D call of TRBD1. The CDR3 sequence is 18 residues long. From germline, CDR1 is SGHVS and CDR2 FNYEAQ. This chain's CDR3 is CASSLAPGQGSLNTEAFF.

V and J are TRBV9 and TRBJ1-1. In germline, CDR1 is SGDLS, CDR2 YYNGEE. The CDR3 extends over 15 amino acids. The CDR3 loop reads CASSVSPRAGTEAFF.

The chain links TRBV19 to TRBJ1-4; absent DNA, TCRdb's TRBD1 call cannot be checked. This CDR3 has 13 residues. Looked up from germline, CDR1 is LNHDA and CDR2 is SQIVND (reference sequence). Here the CDR3 reads CASEGTGLEKLFF.

The chain has TRBV6-1 and TRBJ1-1; TCRdb calls TRBD1, which cannot be checked without DNA. CDR1 MNHNS and CDR2 SASEGT come from the germline V gene. The CDR3 is 12 residues long. The CDR3 loop reads CASTYRGAEAFF.

J is TRBJ1-1 and V is TRBV3-1; absent DNA, TCRdb's TRBD1 call cannot be checked. This CDR3 spans 14 amino acids. CDR1 LGHDT and CDR2 YNNKEL come from the germline V gene (reference sequence). This chain's CDR3 is CASSQDDRGPVAFF.

The genes are TRBV15 and TRBJ1-4. This CDR3 has 13 amino acids. The germline gives CDR1 LNHNV, CDR2 YYDKDF (reference sequence). CDR3 loop: CATSRQGNEKLFF.

The V gene is TRBV7-8, the J gene TRBJ1-3. The germline gives CDR1 SGHVS, CDR2 FQNEAQ. The CDR3 length is 18 residues. The CDR3 region is CASSLATSGLISGNTIYF.

This clonotype showed up just once. The chain uses TRBV19 and TRBJ2-1; with no DNA, the TCRdb D assignment of TRBD2 cannot be verified. Germline V CDR1 and CDR2: LNHDA, SQIVND (reference sequence). The CDR3 extends over 14 amino acids. This chain's CDR3 is CASSIRQGGYEKFF.

V is TRBV29-1 and J is TRBJ1-1. Per germline, CDR1 SQVTM and CDR2 ANQGSEA. This CDR3 spans 15 amino acids. CDR3 amino acids: CSVSRKLEENTEAFF.

This clonotype was counted only a few times. The chain combines TRBV30 with TRBJ1-2; TCRdb's D gene call, TRBD1, goes unchecked for lack of DNA. Germline V gene lookup returns CDR1 GTSNPN and CDR2 SVGIG (reference sequence). CDR3 length: 14 amino acids. The CDR3: CAWRGTGFLYGYTF. Together with reference TRBV30 and TRBJ1-2, the CDR3 gives the full variable domain: SQTIHQWPATLVQPVGSPLSLECTVEGTSNPNLYWYRQAAGRGLQLLFYSVGIGQISSEVPQNLSASRPQDRQFILSSKKLLLSDSGFYLCAWRGTGFLYGYTFGSGTRLTVV.

V usage is TRBV7-8 and J usage is TRBJ2-7; there is no DNA to check the TCRdb D call of TRBD2. The CDR3 sequence is 15 residues long. Germline V gives CDR1 SGHVS, CDR2 FQNEAQ. The CDR3 loop is CASSSPGGGNYEQYF.

The J gene is TRBJ1-1, the V gene TRBV28. Germline loops: CDR1 MDHEN, CDR2 SYDVKM. This CDR3 contains 17 residues. The CDR3 spells CASSSLVPRGVNTEAFF.

This chain connects TRBV20-1 to TRBJ1-1. Germline V gene data show CDR1 as DFQATT and CDR2 as SNEGSKA (reference sequence). This CDR3 spans 14 amino acids. CDR3 protein: CSARGIRIDTEAFF.

The chain is built from TRBV30 and TRBJ1-4. The CDR3 consists of 13 residues. Per germline, CDR1 GTSNPN and CDR2 SVGIG (reference sequence). The CDR3 protein is CAWSVRANEKLFF.

The CDR3 spells CASSQEGWYQETQYF. The chain combines TRBV4-1 with TRBJ2-5; TCRdb calls TRBD2, which cannot be checked without DNA. The CDR3 sequence is 15 residues long. Germline CDR1 reads MGHRA; CDR2 reads YSYEKL.

The V gene is TRBV28, the J gene TRBJ1-5. CDR1 and CDR2 from the germline V gene are MDHEN and SYDVKM. This CDR3 is built from 18 residues. The CDR3 sequence is CASTGTGGRKRGNQPQHF.

The V call is TRBV5-1, the J call TRBJ2-2; TCRdb's D gene call, TRBD2, goes unchecked for lack of DNA. The CDR3 contains 15 residues. The V gene's germline CDR1 is SGHRS and CDR2 YFSETQ. Here the CDR3 reads CASSPDRSNSGELFF.

The chain couples TRBV7-2 to TRBJ2-3; the D call from TCRdb, TRBD2, cannot be confirmed without DNA. The CDR3 is 14 amino acids. Germline CDR1 and CDR2: SGHTA and FQGNSA. The CDR3 sequence is CASSSDRGGDTQYF.

The V call is TRBV4-2, the J call TRBJ2-3; TCRdb gives TRBD2 as the D gene, but with no DNA this cannot be confirmed. Per the germline V gene, CDR1 is LGHNA and CDR2 is YNFKEQ. This CDR3 spans 17 amino acids. The CDR3: CASSGRIGHGGTDTQYF.

The chain has TRBV5-1 and TRBJ1-4. CDR1 and CDR2 (germline): SGHRS, YFSETQ. The CDR3 runs 15 residues. This CDR3 is CASSSRDRPNEKLFF.

The V and J genes are TRBV12-3 or TRBV12-4 and TRBJ1-1; there is no DNA to check the TCRdb D call of TRBD1. The CDR3 has 15 residues. The CDR3 is CASSSSDRLNTEAFF.

The CDR3: CASSLEPAADEKLFF. This rearrangement joins TRBV7-9 to TRBJ1-4. CDR3 length equals 15 residues. Germline CDR1 and CDR2: SEHNR and FQNEAQ (reference sequence).

The chain links TRBV18 to TRBJ2-7; TCRdb's D call of TRBD2 is untestable without DNA. Germline CDR1 reads KGHSH; CDR2 reads LQKENI. This CDR3 has 15 residues. CDR3 sequence reads: CASSALQGGTYEQYF.

The chain recombines TRBV28 with TRBJ1-5. CDR1 is MDHEN and CDR2 is SYDVKM in the germline V gene. This CDR3 has 15 amino acids. CDR3 in amino acids: CASSLIGQGGQPQHF.

The chain couples TRBV11-2 to TRBJ1-2. This CDR3 is built from 15 residues. Germline V lookup: CDR1 SGHAT, CDR2 FQNNGV. The CDR3 loop is CASSYTGSPLDGYTF.

The chain couples TRBV10-3 to TRBJ2-1. This CDR3 spans 13 amino acids. Per germline, CDR1 ENHRY and CDR2 SYGVKD. CDR3 amino acids: CAISDDSYNEQFF.

The J gene is TRBJ1-5, the V gene TRBV28. The CDR3 is 13 residues long. CDR1 is MDHEN and CDR2 is SYDVKM in the germline V gene. CDR3 amino acids: CASSFDRNQPQHF.

The chain joins TRBV3-1 to TRBJ1-4. The CDR3 runs to 15 residues. CDR1 is LGHDT, CDR2 YNNKEL, per germline (reference sequence). The CDR3 sequence is CASSQEWSTNEKLFF.

The chain combines TRBV6-1 with TRBJ2-2; the TCRdb call, TRBD2, lacks DNA for checking. Per germline, CDR1 MNHNS and CDR2 SASEGT. The CDR3 length is 20 residues. The CDR3 sequence: CASSRTGGTGAVTNTGELFF.